What follows describes a single TCR beta chain. Measured with immunoSEQ multiplex PCR; TCRdb has only the in-frame clones, and not every one. The profile shows under 1 million clones, almost 95% of them singletons. CDR1 and CDR2 from the germline V gene are SGHVS and FQNEAQ. This CDR3 region has 15 residues. V was cut by 5 bases and J by 0 bases, with 14 bases left in between. The data originate from a study of shared clonotypes between healthy human individuals. The wider study: Each donor had three CD4 naive, three CD4 memory, two CD8 naive and one CD8 memory plate.

Cells designated naive CD8 were CD45RO-negative and were positively selected for CCR7, with terminally differentiated effector memory CD45RA+ cells excluded. The sequencing input was naive CD8+ T cells sorted from blood. V usage is TRBV7-8 and J usage is TRBJ2-7; D tentatively reads TRBD1 or TRBD2 (5 bases each). The origin of this receptor is a young man in good health. CDR3: CASSPEWDHSYEQYF. CDR3 sequence (DNA): TGTGCCAGCAGCCCTGAGTGGGACCACTCCTACGAGCAGTACTTC.